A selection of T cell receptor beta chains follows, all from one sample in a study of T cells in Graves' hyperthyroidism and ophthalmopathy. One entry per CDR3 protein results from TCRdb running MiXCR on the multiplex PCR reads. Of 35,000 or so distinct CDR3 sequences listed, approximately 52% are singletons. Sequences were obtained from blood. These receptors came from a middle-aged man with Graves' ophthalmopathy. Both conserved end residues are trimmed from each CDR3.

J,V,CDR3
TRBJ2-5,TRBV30,AWSEETQY
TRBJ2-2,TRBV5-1,ASSFLGGSGELF
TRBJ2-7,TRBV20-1,SATASQASGRNEQY
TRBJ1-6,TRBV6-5,ASRKTASSYNSPLH
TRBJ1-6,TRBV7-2,ASSVRDRVNWSPLH
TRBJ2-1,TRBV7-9,ASSLGSYNEQF
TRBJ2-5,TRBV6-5,ASSYSGQLGWTQY
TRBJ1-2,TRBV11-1,ASSLGAGEGGYT
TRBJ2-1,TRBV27,AIPTRVGSYNEQF
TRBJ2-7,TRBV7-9,ASTGTSGATYEQY
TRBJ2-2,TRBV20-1,SASLGGGAAGELF
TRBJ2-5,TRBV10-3,AIRQGGGETQY
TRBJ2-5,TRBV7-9,ASSPRDDLDETQY
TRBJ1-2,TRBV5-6,ASSFQDYGYT
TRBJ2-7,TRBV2,ASSDGYRTYEQY
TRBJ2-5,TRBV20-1,SARVPPSEGRETQY
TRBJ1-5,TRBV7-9,ASSPGWSNQPQH
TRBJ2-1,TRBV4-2,ASSQAGHNEQF
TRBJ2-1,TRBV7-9,ASSSSWGTDTQF
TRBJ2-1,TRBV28,AGRSGAKEQF
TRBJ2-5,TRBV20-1,SARVGDGTGETQY
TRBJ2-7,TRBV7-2,ASSLGGTYEQY
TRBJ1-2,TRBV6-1,ASSEAHRGFGYT
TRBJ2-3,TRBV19,ASSDSTDTQY
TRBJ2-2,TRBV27,ASSATATGELF
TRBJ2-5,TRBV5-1,ASSRETLYQETQY
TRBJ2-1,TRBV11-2,ASSLMSGGYNEQF
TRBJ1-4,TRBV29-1,GVMTGGDGEKLF
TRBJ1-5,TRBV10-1,ASSRGSGQPQH
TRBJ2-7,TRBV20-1,SARRLAEAYEQY
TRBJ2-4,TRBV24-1,ATSDDRGIGIQY
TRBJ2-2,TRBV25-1,ASSESGGEGTGELF
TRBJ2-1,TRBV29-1,SVEAGGGNEQF
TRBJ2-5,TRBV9,ASSVTGAIHGETQY
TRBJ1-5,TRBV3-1,TSSQHMVRHPQH
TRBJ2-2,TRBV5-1,ASSLIQGEGRELF
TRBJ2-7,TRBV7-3,ASSSTGLAGNEQY
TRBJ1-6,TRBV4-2,ASSQTRGYNSPLH
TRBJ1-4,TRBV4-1,ASSREGGGEKLS
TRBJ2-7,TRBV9,ASSVRTDYGYEQY
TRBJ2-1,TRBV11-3,ASSLGQRATNEQF
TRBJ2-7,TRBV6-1,ASWPQSGGMNEQY
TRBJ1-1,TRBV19,ASSARRENTEAF
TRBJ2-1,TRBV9,ASGVEYWRAIEQF
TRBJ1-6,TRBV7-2,ASSLGRDRNYNSPLH
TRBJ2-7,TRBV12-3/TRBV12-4,ASRPPGGSPYEQY
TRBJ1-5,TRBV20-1,SAEIMTGEIQPQH
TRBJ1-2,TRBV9,ASSVSGTYGYT
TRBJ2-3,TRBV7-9,ASSLGDPETQY
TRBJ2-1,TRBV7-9,ASSHPSGRANEQF
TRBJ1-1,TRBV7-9,ASTGNTEAF
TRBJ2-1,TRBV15,ATSRVALAGDNEQF
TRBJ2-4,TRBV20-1,SARVGREMVKNIQY
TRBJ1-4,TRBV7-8,ASSLAHGATNEKLF
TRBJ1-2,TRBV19,ASSTGGINYGYT
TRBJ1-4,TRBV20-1,RPTGVGTNEKLF
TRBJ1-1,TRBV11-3,ASSLQGEGEAF
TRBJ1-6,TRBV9,ASSPRDGGGSPLH
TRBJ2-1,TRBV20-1,SARDPFSYNEQF
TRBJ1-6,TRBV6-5,ASSPHRVLGYNSPLH